The sequence of this TCR beta chain was determined in a study of blood T cell repertoires in COVID-19. Study-wide context: Nucleic acid was either cDNA or gDNA, and it came from T cells, B-cell-depleted T cells, or PBMCs.

Here immunoSEQ multiplex PCR was the method, and the copy in TCRdb shows in-frame clones only, minus some. In the table there are 140,000 to 150,000 clones, around 81% of which are singletons. Germline CDR1 is MNHEY and CDR2 is SVGEGT. The CDR3 runs 13 residues. V dropped 0 bases and J dropped 8 bases, with 10 bases sitting between them. This clone was seen a few times. This sequence originates from a woman aged 50 to 60 with acute or convalescent COVID-19. The source material was peripheral blood. The chain has TRBV6-2 or TRBV6-3 and TRBJ1-2, with a tentative D call TRBD1 (6 bases). The CDR3 loop is CASSYSEQGGYTF. The CDR3, as DNA: TGTGCCAGCAGTTACTCGGAGCAGGGGGGCTACACCTTC.